The 25 T cell receptor beta chains in this list originate from one sample, sequenced in a study of blood T cell repertoires in COVID-19. Profiled with immunoSEQ multiplex PCR; TCRdb holds only in-frame clones, not every one. The table records over 150,000 clones, roughly 88% of them present only once. Sample: peripheral blood. These receptors all stem from a woman aged 60-75 years with acute or convalescent COVID-19.

The V and J genes are TRBV5-4 and TRBJ2-1; possible D gene TRBD2, 5 bases. Between the trimmed V and J ends, which lost 3 bases and 5 bases, there was a span of 9 bases. This CDR3 spans 13 amino acids. Germline CDR1 is SGHNT and CDR2 is YYREEE (reference sequence). DNA for the CDR3: TGTGCCAGCAGCTGGGGAGAGAACAATGAGCAGTTCTTC. Its protein is CASSWGENNEQFF.

V gene TRBV9 combines with J gene TRBJ2-2, with TRBD2 identical over 8 bases. CDR1 is SGDLS, CDR2 YYNGEE, per germline. The CDR3 is 15 residues long. The V and J ends lost 2 bases and 6 bases, in that order; junction bases with no gene match: 6. CDR3 protein: CASSVVSGVSGELFF. DNA of the CDR3: TGTGCCAGCAGCGTGGTTAGCGGGGTGTCCGGGGAGCTGTTTTTT.

The chain joins TRBV19 to TRBJ2-2; TRBD1 matches at 10 bases. V dropped 5 bases and J dropped 1; count of bases not matched to a gene: 7. The germline gives CDR1 LNHDA, CDR2 SQIVND (reference sequence). The CDR3 has 17 amino acids. The CDR3 is CASSVHRDRGNTGELFF. The CDR3 DNA follows: TGTGCCAGTAGTGTACACCGGGACAGGGGGAACACCGGGGAGCTGTTTTTT.

This clone was observed a few times. The V gene is TRBV7-9, the J gene TRBJ2-5, with 7 bases that match TRBD1. This CDR3 is 14 amino acids long. V trimming: 2 bases; J trimming: 4 bases; junction bases outside the gene matches: 4. Looked up from germline, CDR1 is SEHNR and CDR2 is FQNEAQ (reference sequence). CDR3 region: CASSLSQGRETQYF. In DNA, the CDR3 is TGTGCCAGCAGCTTATCACAGGGGAGAGAGACCCAGTACTTC.

This clone was seen just once. The J gene is TRBJ1-4, the V gene TRBV18; no clear D. This CDR3 spans 16 amino acids. Germline V gene lookup returns CDR1 KGHSH and CDR2 LQKENI. The V end lost 0 bases, the J end lost 0 bases, and 8 bases lay between the germline ends. CDR3 amino acids: CASSPPLGSTNEKLFF. CDR3 nucleotide sequence: TGTGCCAGCTCACCACCGCTCGGGTCAACTAATGAAAAACTGTTTTTT.

The chain employs TRBV7-9 and TRBJ1-4, with 7 positions matching TRBD1. CDR1 and CDR2 from the germline V gene are SEHNR and FQNEAQ (reference sequence). The CDR3 spans 15 residues. With 3 bases clipped from V and 4 bases from J, the junction kept 5 bases outside the gene matches. CDR3 protein: CASSFRQGSNEKLFF. CDR3 sequence (DNA): TGTGCCAGCAGCTTCCGACAGGGAAGTAATGAAAAACTGTTTTTT.

V is TRBV5-1 and J is TRBJ2-4, with D possibly being TRBD2 (5 bases). Germline-derived CDR1 and CDR2 are SGHRS and YFSETQ. V dropped 0 bases and J dropped 2 bases, with 12 bases sitting between them. The CDR3 extends over 16 amino acids. The DNA of the CDR3 is TGCGCCAGCAGCTTGGAGTCCCGCGGGTCCAAAAACATTCAGTACTTC. Translating gives CASSLESRGSKNIQYF.

V gene TRBV5-1 combines with J gene TRBJ1-1; possible D gene TRBD1, 5 bases. The CDR3 consists of 15 residues. Germline V gene data show CDR1 as SGHRS and CDR2 as YFSETQ. Trimming removed 4 bases at V and 5 bases at J, with 18 bases between. CDR3 in amino acids: CASSLDLQGWTEAFF. CDR3 bases: TGCGCCAGCAGCCTAGATCTTCAGGGATGGACTGAAGCTTTCTTT.

The chain is built from TRBV7-6 and TRBJ2-7, with 9 bases matching TRBD1. The CDR3 is made up of 17 amino acids. The trim removed 7 bases at V and 5 bases at J, leaving 18 bases unmatched. Germline CDR1 SGHVS, CDR2 FNYEAQ. This chain's CDR3 is CASTLKPPGQGIHEQYF. The CDR3 bases are TGTGCCAGCACGCTGAAGCCCCCGGGACAGGGTATTCACGAGCAGTACTTC. Complete variable domain (other parts from reference TRBV7-6 and TRBJ2-7): GAGVSQSPRYKVTKRGQDVALRCDPISGHVSLYWYRQALGQGPEFLTYFNYEAQQDKSGLPNDRFSAERPEGSISTLTIQRTEQRDSAMYRCASTLKPPGQGIHEQYFGPGTRLTVT.

In regard to this clone: Its ends do not fully match the called genes, so a read error is possible. The V and J genes are TRBV29-1 and TRBJ2-7, with D tentatively TRBD1 (5 bases). This CDR3 is 12 amino acids long. The germline V gene encodes CDR1 SQVTM and CDR2 ANQGSEA. The CDR3 DNA reads TGCAGCGTTCAAGACAGCTCCTACGAGCAGTACTTC. Protein product: CSVQDSSYEQYF.

The table lists this clone with a count of one. This rearrangement joins TRBV4-2 to TRBJ2-4; TRBD2 agrees at 8 bases. Germline CDR1 is LGHNA and CDR2 is YNFKEQ. J lost 4 bases, V lost 4 bases, and 9 bases had no gene match. This CDR3 spans 16 amino acids. This CDR3 reads CASSPALAVHKNIQYF. The CDR3 DNA is TGTGCCAGCAGCCCAGCACTAGCGGTTCATAAAAACATTCAGTACTTC.

The sample holds a few counts of this clone. V gene TRBV11-3 combines with J gene TRBJ1-1; D is possibly TRBD1 (5 bases). Trimming removed 5 bases at V and 4 bases at J, with 11 bases between. Germline values: CDR1 SGHNT, CDR2 YENEEA. The CDR3 extends over 13 amino acids. CDR3 sequence: CASSRLGGTEAFF. CDR3 in DNA: TGTGCCAGCAGCCGTCTCGGGGGCACTGAAGCTTTCTTT.

The V and J genes are TRBV6-5 and TRBJ1-6; 10 bases line up with TRBD1. The germline V gene encodes CDR1 MNHEY and CDR2 SVGAGI. Trimming cost V 6 bases and J 10 bases; bases outside gene matches: 9. CDR3 length equals 15 residues. The CDR3 coding sequence is TGTGCCAGCAGGGGGACAGGGGCGGCTCCATCACCCCTCCACTTT. Protein: CASRGTGAAPSPLHF.

V usage is TRBV5-1 and J usage is TRBJ2-5, with 7 bases that match TRBD2. From germline, CDR1 is SGHRS and CDR2 YFSETQ. The CDR3 covers 17 residues. V lost 2 bases to trimming and J lost 5 bases; unmatched junction nucleotides: 15. The CDR3 loop reads CASSLATTLAVSETQYF. The CDR3 bases are TGCGCCAGCAGCTTAGCCACGACGCTAGCGGTTTCGGAGACCCAGTACTTC.

The chain has TRBV7-9 and TRBJ2-7; D unclear. This CDR3 contains 12 residues. Germline CDR1 is SEHNR and CDR2 is FQNEAQ (reference sequence). Trimming took 3 bases from V and 7 from J, leaving 10 bases between them. CDR3: CASSFSRVEQYF. The DNA of the CDR3 is TGTGCCAGCAGCTTTTCCCGTGTAGAGCAGTACTTC.

CDR3 nucleotide sequence: TGCAGTGCTAGAGTCGCGCATGGCTACACCTTC. Protein: CSARVAHGYTF. This chain connects TRBV20-1 to TRBJ1-2; D uncertain. V lost 1 base to trimming and J lost 6 bases, with 6 bases between them. CDR1 DFQATT and CDR2 SNEGSKA come from the germline V gene (reference sequence). The CDR3 sequence is 11 residues long.

The chain employs TRBV18 and TRBJ2-3; a weak D match, TRBD2 (5 bases). The CDR3 totals 15 residues. CDR1 and CDR2 from the germline V gene are KGHSH and LQKENI. Deletions cut 6 bases from V and 3 bases from J, with 16 bases between. CDR3 residues: CASSQLATKTDTQYF. The CDR3 nucleotides are TGTGCCAGCTCCCAATTAGCGACTAAGACAGATACGCAGTATTTT.

This clone was detected only once. The rearrangement uses TRBV6-5 and TRBJ2-7; 7 bases agree with TRBD1. Germline-derived CDR1 and CDR2 are MNHEY and SVGAGI. CDR3 length equals 13 residues. J was trimmed by 6 bases and V by 6 bases; bases with no gene match: 8. The CDR3 is CASRIGQVAEQYF. The CDR3 DNA follows: TGTGCCAGCAGGATCGGACAGGTTGCCGAGCAGTACTTC.

This chain connects TRBV7-2 to TRBJ2-5, with TRBD1 matching 8 bases. CDR3 length: 15 amino acids. With 4 bases clipped from V and 5 bases from J, the junction kept 9 bases outside the gene matches. Looked up from germline, CDR1 is SGHTA and CDR2 is FQGNSA. The CDR3 region is CASSSFRQGWETQYF. The CDR3 DNA sequence: TGTGCCAGCAGCTCCTTCCGACAGGGGTGGGAGACCCAGTACTTC.

The V and J genes are TRBV4-1 and TRBJ1-2, with TRBD1 as a possible D gene (6 bases). This CDR3 contains 15 residues. From germline, CDR1 is MGHRA and CDR2 YSYEKL. V was shortened by 0 bases and J by 4 bases, with 12 bases between the two germline ends. The CDR3 sequence is CASSQEITGSYGYTF. The CDR3, as DNA: TGCGCCAGCAGCCAAGAAATCACAGGGAGCTATGGCTACACCTTC.

The CDR3 DNA reads as TGCGCCAGCAGCTTGTCCCCAGGGGGCTCTGGAAACACCATATATTTT. Translated, it gives CASSLSPGGSGNTIYF. This chain uses TRBV5-1 with TRBJ1-3; 7 bases align to TRBD1. The CDR3 is made up of 16 amino acids. The germline V gene encodes CDR1 SGHRS and CDR2 YFSETQ. V shed 1 base, J shed 0 bases, and the junction held 4 bases outside the gene matches.

The chain links TRBV10-3 to TRBJ1-6; 9 positions agree with TRBD1. CDR1 is ENHRY, CDR2 SYGVKD, per germline. V shed 10 bases, J shed 9 bases, and the junction held 13 bases outside the gene matches. The CDR3 loop spans 15 amino acids. This CDR3 is CATRGTGQGFSPLHF. The CDR3 nucleotides read TGTGCCACCAGGGGGACAGGGCAAGGATTTTCACCCCTCCACTTT.

J is TRBJ1-4 and V is TRBV6-2 or TRBV6-3, with a tentative D call TRBD1 (6 bases). The CDR3 spans 15 residues. Trimming took off 5 bases at V and 3 bases at J, with 13 bases between the two ends. CDR1 and CDR2 (germline): MNHEY, SVGEGT. The chain's CDR3 is CASSLSGTPNEKLFF. In nucleotides, the CDR3 is TGTGCCAGCAGTCTCTCCGGGACACCTAATGAAAAACTGTTTTTT.

The rearrangement links TRBV24-1 to TRBJ2-3; D might be TRBD2 (5 bases). Germline assignment: CDR1 KGHDR and CDR2 SFDVKD. Trimming left V 2 bases short and J 2 bases short, with 16 bases between. The CDR3 loop spans 17 amino acids. The DNA for the CDR3 is TGTGCCACCAGTGATTCCGGGGTTTGGGAGTCCACAGATACGCAGTATTTT. Protein: CATSDSGVWESTDTQYF.

This chain links TRBV19 with TRBJ1-1, with TRBD1 as a possible D gene (6 bases). V was clipped by 10 bases and J by 0 bases, with 15 bases between them. The V gene's germline CDR1 is LNHDA and CDR2 SQIVND (reference sequence). This CDR3 is 14 amino acids long. In nucleotides, the CDR3 is TGTGCCACCCTCACCAGGGGCGTGAACACTGAAGCTTTCTTT. Amino acids: CATLTRGVNTEAFF.